Below, one T cell receptor beta chain is given with its context. Antigen specificity is unknown. The CDR3 runs 16 residues. The V gene's germline CDR1 is MNHEY and CDR2 SMNVEV (reference sequence). V shed 3 bases, J shed 9 bases, and the junction held 12 bases outside the gene matches. Repertoires were generated with immunoSEQ multiplex PCR, while TCRdb's copy carries only in-frame clones and drops some. In the table there are 110,000 or so clones, about nine tenths of which are singletons. This sample is drawn from a study of cytomegalovirus exposure and HLA in healthy donors. Findings and caveats of the study: As confirmed in vitro, a few CMV-associated chains were specific for CMV antigens.

The chain employs TRBV27 and TRBJ2-4; TRBD2 matches at 9 bases. The specimen was PBMCs. The origin of this receptor is a woman aged 18 to 35 in good health and CMV-seronegative. CDR3 sequence (DNA): TGTGCCAGCAGTTTCTCGACCGTTAGCGGGAGTTTCATTCAGTACTTC. Protein sequence: CASSFSTVSGSFIQYF.